This TCR beta chain was profiled in a study of beta chain features in type 1 diabetes. This clone was observed a few times. The target antigen is unknown. As every portion of the isolated RNA was reverse transcribed, the sequencing read expressed TCRB transcripts. There were 3 million to 4 million reads on average in the naive, central memory and regulatory T cell samples. Here immunoSEQ multiplex PCR was the method, and the copy in TCRdb shows in-frame clones only, minus some. The sample holds 300,000 to 350,000 clones, approximately 10% seen once. Sorted cells reached over 95% purity in every population. The CDR3 runs 16 residues. Trimming cost V 1 base and J 3 bases; bases outside gene matches: 9. The germline CDR1 and CDR2 sequences are SGHAT and FQNNGV. The study, taken as a whole, reports: Within the patient group, naive, central memory and Treg TCRB repertoires appeared more similar to each other than within healthy donors. Among all four CD4+ subsets, Type 1 diabetes patients had TCRB CDR3s that were moderately but significantly shorter.

The sequence was obtained from a man younger than 40 with type 1 diabetes. The V call is TRBV11-2, the J call TRBJ2-7, with 7 bases aligning to TRBD1. Sequenced input: central memory CD4+ T cells from blood. The CDR3 here is CASSLGPQGVNYEQYF. The CDR3 DNA reads TGTGCCAGCAGCTTAGGGCCGCAGGGGGTGAACTACGAGCAGTACTTC.